This TCR beta chain originates from a study of T cell responses to AZD1222 COVID-19 vaccine. Study-wide results and caveats: AZD1222 recipients seropositive at baseline numbered only 5 to 7.

Germline values: CDR1 SGHAT, CDR2 FQNNGV. V was pared by 6 bases and J by 6 bases, with 26 bases between. The length of the CDR3 is 18 residues. Assay: immunoSEQ multiplex PCR; the TCRdb copy retains only in-frame clones and omits some. The repertoire holds approximately 130,000 clones, with approximately 90% as singletons. As to this clone: Antigen: not known.

The chain has TRBV11-2 and TRBJ2-2; D gene ambiguous. The TCR originated in an adult in good health. This specimen consisted of peripheral blood, obtained on day 0 of AZD1222 vaccination. DNA of the CDR3: TGTGCCAGCAGTCAGAAAGTGTTAGGGTCCATAGGACCCGGGGAGCTGTTTTTT. Its protein is CASSQKVLGSIGPGELFF.